The 26 T cell receptor beta chains in this list originate from one sample, sequenced in a study of T cell changes during pregnancy in multiple sclerosis. Profiling relied on immunoSEQ multiplex PCR, and the TCRdb table lists in-frame clones only, not all of them. The sample includes 38,000 or so clones, under 95% seen only once; the top ten take over 10%. The sequences come from CD8+ T cells from peripheral blood mononuclear cells, collected in the first trimester of pregnancy. These receptors were taken from a female donor with multiple sclerosis, enrolled in a pregnancy study.

The table lists this clone with a count of one. The V gene is TRBV9, the J gene TRBJ2-3, with 8 nucleotides matching TRBD2. With 4 bases clipped from V and 2 bases from J, the junction kept 9 bases outside the gene matches. Germline V CDR1 and CDR2: SGDLS, YYNGEE. The CDR3 contains 16 residues. CDR3 DNA: TGTGCCAGCAGCATGCGCCGGGGGGGGTCCACAGATACGCAGTATTTT. It encodes CASSMRRGGSTDTQYF.

By share of the sample, this clone is medium-sized. The gene calls are TRBV10-3 and TRBJ2-7; D may be TRBD1 (6 bases). V was clipped by 2 bases and J by 7 bases, with 18 bases between them. The V gene's germline CDR1 is ENHRY and CDR2 SYGVKD. This CDR3 is 15 amino acids long. CDR3 in DNA: TGTGCCATCAGTGAGGGTGGGGGCCCACCCGAGGAGCAGTACTTC. Amino acids: CAISEGGGPPEEQYF.

The chain joins TRBV29-1 to TRBJ1-1; TRBD1 agrees at 8 bases. Per germline, CDR1 SQVTM and CDR2 ANQGSEA. V trimming: 3 bases; J trimming: 4 bases; junction bases outside the gene matches: 7. CDR3 size: 14 residues. In DNA, the CDR3 is TGCAGCGTTGACCGCGGGACAGGAGGCACTGAAGCTTTCTTT. Amino acids: CSVDRGTGGTEAFF.

The CDR3 DNA reads as TGTGCCAGCAGCTTACTCGGCGGGGGAGAGGAGACCCAGTACTTC. It encodes CASSLLGGGEETQYF. V and J are TRBV13 and TRBJ2-5; TRBD2 matches 7 bases. Germline loops: CDR1 PRHDT, CDR2 FYEKMQ (reference sequence). V lost 2 bases, J lost 5 bases, and 8 bases stayed unmatched. This CDR3 comprises 15 residues. Using reference TRBV13 and TRBJ2-5 for the parts outside the CDR3, the full variable domain is AAGVIQSPRHLIKEKRETATLKCYPIPRHDTVYWYQQGPGQDPQFLISFYEKMQSDKGSIPDRFSAQQFSDYHSELNMSSLELGDSALYFCASSLLGGGEETQYFGPGTRLLVL.

This rearrangement joins TRBV9 to TRBJ2-3; tentatively, D is TRBD1 (5 bases). V lost 3 bases and J 2 bases, leaving 10 bases between the germline ends. The CDR3 contains 14 residues. The germline CDR1 and CDR2 sequences are SGDLS and YYNGEE. In nucleotides, the CDR3 is TGTGCCAGCAGCGCACAAGGGGTCACAGATACGCAGTATTTT. This codes for CASSAQGVTDTQYF.

This chain links TRBV27 with TRBJ2-5; TRBD2 aligns across 11 bases. The V gene end was trimmed by 6 bases and the J gene end by 4 bases; junction bases not matched to a gene: 16. CDR1 MNHEY and CDR2 SMNVEV come from the germline V gene (reference sequence). The CDR3 is 18 amino acids. CDR3 DNA sequence: TGTGCCAGCAGCCCCCCTCGGCTCGGACTAGCGGGTCCAGAGACCCAGTACTTC. It specifies CASSPPRLGLAGPETQYF.

V usage is TRBV6-1 and J usage is TRBJ1-6; unclear D gene. The germline V gene has CDR1 MNHNS and CDR2 SASEGT. The CDR3 is made up of 15 amino acids. Trimming cost V 0 bases and J 3 bases, with 6 bases left between them. CDR3 in amino acids: CASSEAERYNSPLHF. The DNA for the CDR3 is TGTGCCAGCAGTGAAGCAGAGCGCTATAATTCACCCCTCCACTTT.

The chain joins TRBV2 to TRBJ2-3; D gene unclear. V lost 4 bases and J lost 0, with 5 bases in between. The CDR3 is 13 residues long. CDR1 and CDR2 (germline): SNHLY, FYNNEI. CDR3 sequence reads: CASSGASTDTQYF. The DNA of the CDR3 is TGTGCCAGCAGTGGGGCGAGCACAGATACGCAGTATTTT.

The V and J genes are TRBV11-2 and TRBJ2-1; 8 bases map to TRBD2. The CDR3 runs to 15 residues. Germline CDR1 SGHAT, CDR2 FQNNGV. V lost 5 bases, J lost 6 bases, and 9 bases stayed unmatched. The CDR3 DNA reads TGTGCCAGCAGCCTTTCCACCGGGACTAGCAATGAGCAGTTCTTC. It codes for CASSLSTGTSNEQFF.

The chain carries TRBV5-6 and TRBJ2-2; D ambiguous. CDR1 and CDR2 from the germline V gene are SGHDT and YYEEEE. Trimming removed 0 bases at V and 7 bases at J, with 4 bases between. This CDR3 is built from 12 residues. Here the CDR3 DNA reads TGTGCCAGCAGCTTGGCAGGCGGGGAGCTGTTTTTT. Amino acid sequence: CASSLAGGELFF.

The rearrangement joins TRBV6-5 to TRBJ2-7; 8 bases line up with TRBD1. The V gene end was trimmed by 5 bases and the J gene end by 4 bases; junction bases not matched to a gene: 7. Per germline, CDR1 MNHEY and CDR2 SVGAGI. There are 14 residues in the CDR3. CDR3: CASSHPGQAYEQYF. The CDR3 DNA follows: TGTGCCAGCAGTCATCCGGGACAGGCGTACGAGCAGTACTTC.

This clone turned up a few times. The rearrangement uses TRBV2 and TRBJ2-5; D might be TRBD1 (5 bases). Trimming took 0 bases from V and 7 from J, leaving 12 bases between them. The CDR3 spans 14 residues. Looked up from germline, CDR1 is SNHLY and CDR2 is FYNNEI. The CDR3 sequence: CASSEAVSGATQYF. The CDR3 DNA follows: TGTGCCAGCAGTGAAGCCGTGAGTGGGGCGACCCAGTACTTC.

The rearrangement joins TRBV19 to TRBJ1-3, with D possibly TRBD1 on 5 matching bases. Trimming took off 9 bases at V and 2 bases at J, with 17 bases between the two ends. Germline V gene data show CDR1 as LNHDA and CDR2 as SQIVND (reference sequence). The CDR3 runs to 15 residues. CDR3 DNA: TGTGCCAGCCATGGGGACTTCGACGCTGGAAACACCATATATTTT. It translates to CASHGDFDAGNTIYF.

The rearrangement joins TRBV7-6 to TRBJ2-7; D is unresolved. Trimming left V 2 bases short and J 3 bases short, with 11 bases between. CDR1 is SGHVS, CDR2 FNYEAQ, per germline. The CDR3 length is 14 residues. The CDR3 DNA is TGTGCCAGCAGCTTACTTGGCACCAGCTACGAGCAGTACTTC. Amino acid sequence: CASSLLGTSYEQYF.

This clone was seen just once. The chain employs TRBV9 and TRBJ2-2, with D uncertain. Germline CDR1 reads SGDLS; CDR2 reads YYNGEE. The CDR3 loop spans 13 amino acids. V gave up 4 bases and J gave up 7 bases, with 11 bases separating them. Here the CDR3 DNA reads TGTGCCAGCAGCCCTGCGCGCGGCGGGGAGCTGTTTTTT. Protein sequence: CASSPARGGELFF.

The chain recombines TRBV30 with TRBJ2-3; 12 bases are a match to TRBD2. CDR1 is GTSNPN and CDR2 is SVGIG in the germline V gene (reference sequence). CDR3 size: 20 residues. The V gene end was trimmed by 0 bases and the J gene end by 3 bases; junction bases not matched to a gene: 16. CDR3 loop: CAWSVERKGASGGVTDTQYF. The CDR3 DNA sequence: TGTGCCTGGAGTGTAGAACGGAAGGGGGCTAGCGGGGGGGTAACAGATACGCAGTATTTT.

The chain employs TRBV15 and TRBJ1-4, with D perhaps TRBD1 (5 bases). The CDR3 totals 16 residues. In germline, CDR1 is LNHNV, CDR2 YYDKDF (reference sequence). V was cut by 1 base and J by 7 bases, with 16 bases left in between. CDR3 sequence reads: CATSRVTWGLTEKLFF. As DNA, the CDR3 is TGTGCCACCAGCAGAGTAACTTGGGGACTTACTGAAAAACTGTTTTTT.

The V call is TRBV11-2, the J call TRBJ1-4, with a possible D match to TRBD1 (5 bases). CDR1 SGHAT and CDR2 FQNNGV come from the germline V gene. Trimming removed 1 base from V and 4 bases from J, with 16 bases in between. The CDR3 is 17 residues long. CDR3 sequence: CASSLGGQDYGNEKLFF. The CDR3 coding sequence is TGTGCCAGCAGCTTAGGGGGCCAGGATTACGGTAATGAAAAACTGTTTTTT.

This chain's CDR3 is CASSLRAGLQETQYF. As DNA, the CDR3 is TGTGCCAGCAGCTTAAGGGCGGGCTTACAAGAGACCCAGTACTTC. The chain uses TRBV7-8 and TRBJ2-5; possibly TRBD2 for D (5 bases). Germline CDR1 and CDR2: SGHVS and FQNEAQ. V lost 2 bases, J lost 2 bases, and 12 bases lay in between. This CDR3 is 15 amino acids long.

V usage is TRBV19 and J usage is TRBJ1-1; D remains unclear. The CDR3 is 14 amino acids. V was trimmed by 5 bases and J by 6 bases, leaving 16 bases between them. Germline values: CDR1 LNHDA, CDR2 SQIVND (reference sequence). Here the CDR3 reads CASSEAGGLPEAFF. For the CDR3, the DNA is TGTGCCAGTAGTGAAGCAGGTGGCCTGCCTGAAGCTTTCTTT.

The count of this clone is one. Sequence at one end of the junction differs from germline and may be a read error. The V call is TRBV20-1, the J call TRBJ2-5; D gene unclear. The CDR3 covers 11 residues. The germline gives CDR1 DFQATT, CDR2 SNEGSKA (reference sequence). The DNA for the CDR3 is TGCAGTGCCAGAGGAGTAGAGACCCAGTACTTC. Amino acids: CSARGVETQYF.

The chain joins TRBV19 to TRBJ2-5, with a tentative D call TRBD2 (6 bases). The CDR3 is 12 residues long. Trimming left V 2 bases short and J 10 bases short, with 11 bases between. CDR1 is LNHDA and CDR2 is SQIVND in the germline V gene (reference sequence). The CDR3 region is CASSILAGSQYF. The CDR3 DNA sequence: TGTGCCAGTAGTATACTAGCCGGGAGCCAGTACTTC.

The rearrangement links TRBV5-8 to TRBJ1-2, with a possible D match to TRBD1 (5 bases). Germline values: CDR1 SGHTS, CDR2 YDEGEE. Trimming removed 6 bases at V and 0 bases at J, with 9 bases between. CDR3 length equals 13 residues. This CDR3 reads CASKGITNYGYTF. As DNA, the CDR3 is TGTGCCAGCAAGGGGATAACTAACTATGGCTACACCTTC.

A single count supports this clone. The chain carries TRBV5-1 and TRBJ2-7; 8 positions agree with TRBD1. CDR3 length equals 16 residues. The junction had 9 bases not matched to a gene; V was cut back by 2 bases and J by 2 bases. Germline V gene lookup returns CDR1 SGHRS and CDR2 YFSETQ. This chain's CDR3 is CASSFPGQGSAYEQYF. In DNA, the CDR3 is TGCGCCAGCAGCTTTCCAGGACAGGGAAGCGCCTACGAGCAGTACTTC.

The chain uses TRBV6-5 and TRBJ2-7; the D gene is possibly TRBD2 (5 bases). Germline loops: CDR1 MNHEY, CDR2 SVGAGI. The length of the CDR3 is 11 residues. V gave up 11 bases and J gave up 4 bases, with 12 bases separating them. The CDR3 loop reads CAVRGGYEQYF. The CDR3 nucleotides are TGTGCCGTAAGAGGCGGGTACGAGCAGTACTTC.

The chain combines TRBV7-9 with TRBJ1-6; D ambiguous. This CDR3 contains 15 residues. The germline CDR1 and CDR2 sequences are SEHNR and FQNEAQ (reference sequence). V shed 2 bases and J shed 7 bases, with 12 bases lying between them. This chain's CDR3 is CASSLLAGGNSPLHF. The DNA for the CDR3 is TGTGCCAGCAGCTTACTGGCCGGAGGAAATTCACCCCTCCACTTT.